This passage covers 21 T cell receptor beta chains from one sample sequenced in a study of T cells after posttransplantation cyclophosphamide. The data were produced by immunoSEQ multiplex PCR, yet TCRdb's version contains in-frame clones alone and is incomplete. The sample shows around 47,000 clones, roughly 94% of them seen only once. The sample comprised PBMCs. Every receptor here comes from a woman aged 25 to 45 in good health and a related stem cell transplant donor.

The chain is built from TRBV5-5 and TRBJ2-5; TRBD1 is a possible D gene (6 bases). This CDR3 has 13 amino acids. V gave up 1 base and J gave up 3 bases, with 7 bases separating them. The germline gives CDR1 SGHKS, CDR2 YYEKEE (reference sequence). The CDR3 sequence: CASSLRTEETQYF. CDR3 nucleotides: TGTGCCAGCAGCTTGAGGACAGAAGAGACCCAGTACTTC.

This clone was recorded only once. The chain employs TRBV4-3 and TRBJ2-7; possible D gene TRBD2, 5 bases. The CDR3 runs to 16 residues. In germline, CDR1 is LGHNA, CDR2 YSLEER. V was trimmed by 3 bases and J by 3 bases, leaving 18 bases between them. The CDR3 region is CASSQFKSTGNYEQYF. CDR3 sequence (DNA): TGCGCCAGCAGCCAGTTCAAGTCGACGGGGAACTACGAGCAGTACTTC.

The chain couples TRBV4-3 to TRBJ2-7; 9 nucleotides align to TRBD1. From germline, CDR1 is LGHNA and CDR2 YSLEER. Unmatched junction bases numbered 7, after V lost 4 bases and J lost 3 bases. CDR3 length: 15 amino acids. In DNA, the CDR3 is TGCGCCAGCAGCCGCTTGCCGGACAGGGGCTACGAGCAGTACTTC. It is translated as CASSRLPDRGYEQYF.

The rearrangement joins TRBV7-2 to TRBJ1-2, with 11 bases aligning to TRBD1. CDR1 and CDR2 from the germline V gene are SGHTA and FQGNSA. The CDR3 has 16 residues. With V trimmed by 5 bases and J by 2 bases, 7 bases remained unmatched. CDR3 in amino acids: CASSPRTGGLNYGYTF. In DNA form, the CDR3 reads TGTGCCAGCAGCCCGAGGACAGGGGGCCTGAACTATGGCTACACCTTC. Based on the CDR3 plus reference TRBV7-2 and TRBJ1-2, the full variable domain is GAGVSQSPSNKVTEKGKDVELRCDPISGHTALYWYRQSLGQGLEFLIYFQGNSAPDKSGLPSDRFSAERTGGSVSTLTIQRTQQEDSAVYLCASSPRTGGLNYGYTFGSGTRLTVV.

A few counts support this clone. The J gene is TRBJ2-5, the V gene TRBV30; 10 positions agree with TRBD2. This CDR3 is 15 amino acids long. Looked up from germline, CDR1 is GTSNPN and CDR2 is SVGIG (reference sequence). Unmatched junction bases numbered 3, after V lost 1 base and J lost 1 base. The CDR3 coding sequence is TGTGCCTGGAGTGCCCAGCGGGGGGGCCAAGAGACCCAGTACTTC. Translating it yields CAWSAQRGGQETQYF.

CDR3 coding DNA: TGTGCCAGCAGCTTATCTCTCAATCAGCCCCAGCATTTT. This encodes CASSLSLNQPQHF. The rearrangement joins TRBV11-2 to TRBJ1-5; D is uncertain. Germline loops: CDR1 SGHAT, CDR2 FQNNGV. Trimming removed 2 bases at V and 3 bases at J, with 5 bases between. This CDR3 is built from 13 residues.

The chain recombines TRBV19 with TRBJ1-5; 11 nucleotides align to TRBD1. The CDR3 sequence is 15 residues long. V was clipped by 1 base and J by 6 bases; unmatched bases: 2. Germline CDR1 and CDR2: LNHDA and SQIVND (reference sequence). The CDR3 DNA reads TGTGCCAGTAGTATAGGGACAGGGGGCGTTCAGCCCCAGCATTTT. Translated: CASSIGTGGVQPQHF.

The chain recombines TRBV7-2 with TRBJ2-7, with D hard to call. The V end was cut by 1 base, the J end by 3 bases, with 13 bases between. The CDR3 totals 15 residues. Looked up from germline, CDR1 is SGHTA and CDR2 is FQGNSA. The DNA for the CDR3 is TGTGCCAGCAGCTTAGTTGCAGGATCGAACTACGAGCAGTACTTC. Its translation is CASSLVAGSNYEQYF.

The chain has TRBV5-6 and TRBJ1-1; 8 bases fit TRBD1. The CDR3 extends over 13 amino acids. Germline CDR1 and CDR2: SGHDT and YYEEEE. The V gene end was trimmed by 4 bases and the J gene end by 7 bases; junction bases not matched to a gene: 6. The chain's CDR3 is CASSPPGQVEAFF. DNA of the CDR3: TGTGCCAGCAGCCCCCCGGGACAGGTTGAAGCTTTCTTT. Full variable domain (remainder filled in from reference TRBV5-6 and TRBJ1-1): DAGVTQSPTHLIKTRGQQVTLRCSPKSGHDTVSWYQQALGQGPQFIFQYYEEEERQRGNFPDRFSGHQFPNYSSELNVNALLLGDSALYLCASSPPGQVEAFFGQGTRLTVV.

The CDR3 loop is CASRRGSSYNEQFF. CDR3 coding DNA: TGCGCCAGCAGGCGGGGGAGCTCCTACAATGAGCAGTTCTTC. The chain uses TRBV5-1 and TRBJ2-1, with 7 bases lining up with TRBD2. With V trimmed by 5 bases and J by 0 bases, 2 bases remained unmatched. Germline CDR1 reads SGHRS; CDR2 reads YFSETQ. CDR3 size: 14 residues.

This sequence joins TRBV7-2 and TRBJ2-1, with 8 positions matching TRBD2. There are 14 residues in the CDR3. Germline CDR1 reads SGHTA; CDR2 reads FQGNSA. The trim removed 1 base at V and 9 bases at J, leaving 5 bases unmatched. The chain's CDR3 is CASSLDAGRGEQFF. The CDR3 DNA follows: TGTGCCAGCAGCTTAGACGCCGGGAGGGGTGAGCAGTTCTTC.

CDR3 loop: CASSLDTTYEQYF. CDR3 nucleotide sequence: TGCGCCAGCAGCTTGGACACGACCTACGAGCAGTACTTC. V gene TRBV5-1 combines with J gene TRBJ2-7, with D unresolved. This CDR3 has 13 residues. The germline V gene encodes CDR1 SGHRS and CDR2 YFSETQ. V was clipped by 0 bases and J by 2 bases, with 6 bases between them.

This rearrangement joins TRBV7-2 to TRBJ1-4; tentatively, D is TRBD1 (5 bases). The CDR3 spans 15 residues. The germline V and J ends were trimmed by 5 bases and 9 bases, with 19 bases remaining between them. CDR1 SGHTA and CDR2 FQGNSA come from the germline V gene. The CDR3 here is CASSPGHSRLQKLFF. CDR3 in DNA: TGTGCCAGCAGCCCAGGGCACTCAAGGTTACAAAAACTGTTTTTT.

This sequence joins TRBV4-1 and TRBJ1-6, with 10 nucleotides matching TRBD1. Germline CDR1 is MGHRA and CDR2 is YSYEKL. The length of the CDR3 is 16 residues. The V and J ends lost 2 bases and 9 bases, in that order; junction bases with no gene match: 7. The CDR3 DNA is TGCGCCAGCAGCCAACTAGGACAGGGGGTACGTTCACCCCTCCACTTT. Translated: CASSQLGQGVRSPLHF.

This chain links TRBV7-6 with TRBJ2-2; D call uncertain. V lost 6 bases and J 0 bases, leaving 11 bases between the germline ends. The CDR3 length is 15 residues. CDR1 and CDR2 from the germline V gene are SGHVS and FNYEAQ. CDR3 nucleotide sequence: TGTGCCAGCAGGTTGGGCCAGACGAACACCGGGGAGCTGTTTTTT. This translates into CASRLGQTNTGELFF.

The rearrangement links TRBV6-6 to TRBJ2-1, with TRBD1 identical over 7 bases. With V trimmed by 2 bases and J by 1 base, 2 bases remained unmatched. This CDR3 spans 15 amino acids. The V gene's germline CDR1 is MNHNY and CDR2 SVGAGI (reference sequence). The CDR3 reads CASSYETGSYNEQFF. CDR3 DNA sequence: TGTGCCAGCAGTTACGAGACAGGGTCCTACAATGAGCAGTTCTTC.

The chain links TRBV27 to TRBJ1-2; 8 nucleotides agree with TRBD1. This CDR3 region has 15 residues. Germline CDR1 is MNHEY and CDR2 is SMNVEV (reference sequence). Germline trimming cut 5 bases from V and 2 bases from J; bases unmatched to any gene: 7. The CDR3 coding sequence is TGTGCCAGCAGTCTTAGGACAGGGCAAAACTATGGCTACACCTTC. This encodes CASSLRTGQNYGYTF.

V usage is TRBV10-3 and J usage is TRBJ1-3, with D tentatively TRBD1 (6 bases). Trimming took 7 bases from V and 0 from J, leaving 10 bases between them. This CDR3 is built from 14 residues. Germline lookup yields CDR1 ENHRY and CDR2 SYGVKD. CDR3 amino acids: CAIKADSSGNTIYF. The CDR3, as DNA: TGTGCCATCAAAGCGGACAGCTCTGGAAACACCATATATTTT.

The chain uses TRBV7-2 and TRBJ2-1; a possible D gene is TRBD2 (7 bases). The CDR3 consists of 16 residues. Trimming removed 1 base from V and 6 bases from J, with 16 bases in between. CDR1 and CDR2 from the germline V gene are SGHTA and FQGNSA. CDR3 amino acids: CASSLDGGGQRNEQFF. The CDR3 DNA follows: TGTGCCAGCAGCTTAGACGGCGGGGGCCAGCGCAATGAGCAGTTCTTC.

The V call is TRBV5-6, the J call TRBJ1-2, with 7 bases that match TRBD1. This CDR3 comprises 15 residues. In germline, CDR1 is SGHDT, CDR2 YYEEEE. The ends lost 4 bases at V and 8 bases at J; junction bases unmatched: 14. CDR3 sequence (DNA): TGTGCCAGCAGCGGCGACAGGGCCCCCTTTGAAGGCTACACCTTC. This translates into CASSGDRAPFEGYTF.

The chain links TRBV7-6 to TRBJ2-7; 9 nucleotides agree with TRBD1. V lost 1 base, J lost 2 bases, and 9 bases stayed unmatched. Germline CDR1 is SGHVS and CDR2 is FNYEAQ. CDR3 length: 17 amino acids. The CDR3 DNA reads TGTGCCAGCAGCTTAGAAGGGAGTGGGACAGGGACCTACGAGCAGTACTTC. Amino acids: CASSLEGSGTGTYEQYF.